Listed below are T cell receptor beta chains from one sample, sequenced in a study of blood T cell repertoires in COVID-19. Data came from immunoSEQ multiplex PCR; TCRdb stores just in-frame clones and leaves some out. The repertoire holds over 150,000 clones, with about nine tenths as singletons. The sample taken for sequencing was peripheral blood. The receptors here all came from a woman aged 60 to 75 who had recovered from COVID-19. CDR3s include the opening cysteine and the closing phenylalanine or tryptophan. The D gene is left open where the match is weak. Size is omitted from some rows. Given values are once, few, many or a class for expanded clones.

abundance	d_gene	v_gene	j_gene	CDR3aa	CDR3nt
-	-	TRBV6-2/TRBV6-3	TRBJ2-3	CASSLYHREDTQYF	TGTGCCAGCAGCCTATACCACAGGGAGGATACGCAGTATTTT
-	TRBD2	TRBV5-1	TRBJ2-5	CASSRGGQEGETQYF	TGCGCCAGCAGCCGGGGGGGACAAGAAGGAGAGACCCAGTACTTC
once	-	TRBV7-9	TRBJ1-3	CASSPQGNTIYF	TGTGCCAGCAGCCCTCAGGGAAACACCATATATTTT
-	TRBD1	TRBV5-6	TRBJ2-3	CASIRDRATDTQYF	TGTGCCAGTATCAGGGACAGGGCCACAGATACGCAGTATTTT
few	-	TRBV6-5	TRBJ1-1	CASNSGGSNTEAFF	TGTGCCAGCAACTCCGGGGGTTCGAACACTGAAGCTTTCTTT
-	-	TRBV6-2/TRBV6-3	TRBJ2-3	CASSLNGDTQYF	TGTGCCAGCAGTTTAAACGGGGATACGCAGTATTTT
once	TRBD2	TRBV20-1	TRBJ2-5	CSAGSGETQYF	TGCAGTGCGGGTAGCGGGGAGACCCAGTACTTC
-	-	TRBV4-1	TRBJ1-4	CASSQPQREAQKLFF	TGCGCCAGCAGCCAACCCCAGAGGGAGGCGCAAAAACTGTTTTTT
-	TRBD1	TRBV4-2	TRBJ1-1	CASSPGQGATSTNTEAFF	TGTGCCAGCAGCCCGGGACAGGGGGCGACCTCCACGAACACTGAAGCTTTCTTT
-	TRBD1	TRBV3-1/TRBV3-2	TRBJ1-2	CASSQIGQDNYGYTF	TGTGCCAGCAGCCAGATCGGACAGGACAACTATGGCTACACCTTC
-	TRBD2	TRBV19	TRBJ2-5	CASSPGTSSLETQYF	TGTGCCAGTAGCCCCGGGACTAGTAGTTTAGAGACCCAGTACTTC
-	-	TRBV27	TRBJ2-1	CASDPRGGTYNEQFF	TGTGCCAGCGACCCCCGCGGGGGCACCTACAATGAGCAGTTCTTC
-	TRBD2	TRBV7-8	TRBJ2-5	CASSSIAGAGAQYF	TGTGCCAGCAGCTCAATAGCGGGGGCAGGGGCCCAGTACTTC
-	TRBD1	TRBV5-8	TRBJ1-4	CASSLVRQGNEKLFF	TGTGCCAGCAGCTTGGTGAGACAGGGGAATGAAAAACTGTTTTTT
-	-	TRBV7-9	TRBJ2-2	CASSFQGSTGELFF	TGTGCCAGCAGCTTCCAGGGAAGCACCGGGGAGCTGTTTTTT
-	TRBD1	TRBV28	TRBJ2-5	CASQGQGGKTQYF	TGTGCCAGCCAGGGACAGGGAGGGAAGACCCAGTACTTC
-	-	TRBV19	TRBJ2-1	CASSGGRSSNEQFF	TGTGCCAGTAGTGGTGGGCGCTCCTCCAATGAGCAGTTCTTC
-	TRBD1	TRBV10-3	TRBJ1-6	CAISDSLTGVSNSPLHF	TGTGCCATCAGTGACAGTCTGACAGGGGTGTCAAATTCACCCCTCCACTTT
-	TRBD2	TRBV10-3	TRBJ2-1	CAISESTSGGANEQFF	TGTGCCATCAGTGAGTCGACTAGCGGGGGGGCAAATGAGCAGTTCTTC
-	-	TRBV25-1	TRBJ1-3	CASSADIRTIYF	TGTGCCAGCAGTGCTGACATCAGGACCATATATTTT
-	-	TRBV28	TRBJ2-3	CASSLVVDTQYF	TGTGCCAGCAGTTTAGTAGTGGATACGCAGTATTTT
-	-	TRBV25-1	TRBJ1-6	CASRSGADNSPLHF	TGTGCCAGCAGATCAGGGGCCGATAATTCACCCCTCCACTTT
-	-	TRBV6-2/TRBV6-3	TRBJ1-5	CASSYGQGSNQPQHF	TGTGCCAGCAGTTACGGGCAGGGGAGCAATCAGCCCCAGCATTTT
-	TRBD2	TRBV29-1	TRBJ2-2	CSAKTSLATGELFF	TGCAGCGCCAAGACTAGCCTGGCCACCGGGGAGCTGTTTTTT
once	-	TRBV7-2	TRBJ1-5	CASSLWSSSNQPQHF	TGTGCCAGCAGCTTATGGTCTAGTAGCAATCAGCCCCAGCATTTT
-	-	TRBV12-3/TRBV12-4	TRBJ2-3	CASGSADTQYF	TGTGCCAGCGGCAGCGCAGATACGCAGTATTTT
once	-	TRBV5-1	TRBJ1-1	CASSRSTENTEAFF	TGCGCCAGCAGCAGATCGACAGAGAACACTGAAGCTTTCTTT
-	-	TRBV2	TRBJ2-2	CASSEVSSGELFF	TGTGCCAGCAGTGAAGTCAGTTCCGGGGAGCTGTTTTTT
once	-	TRBV2	TRBJ1-2	CASILGGGYGYTF	TGTGCCAGCATACTCGGTGGTGGCTATGGCTACACCTTC